The clone carrying this T cell receptor beta chain was detected many times. Its antigen is undetermined. These data are taken from a study of T cells after yellow fever vaccination. Regarding the study as a whole: The study noted that FACS-sorted repertoires could contain abundant clonotypes contaminating from the bulk population. Weaker overall was a secondary response that nonetheless peaked faster, on day 5 versus 15. Most clones from primary vaccination resurfaced after the booster (around 95% CD4, over 85% CD8).

TCRdb redid the calling of the 5' RACE reads with MiXCR, one entry per CDR3 protein. The data show 230,000 or so distinct CDR3 sequences, about 3.5% seen once. The CDR3 is 12 amino acids. Looked up from germline, CDR1 is DFQATT and CDR2 is SNEGSKA (reference sequence). V trimming: 0 bases; J trimming: 11 bases; junction bases outside the gene matches: 6. The clonotype was recovered from a man aged 18 to 30 who received the YFV17D yellow fever vaccine. Sequenced here: PBMCs, sampled 15 days after the yellow fever booster vaccination. This chain connects TRBV20-1 to TRBJ1-1; 7 positions agree with TRBD1. In nucleotides, the CDR3 is TGCAGTGCTAGAGATAGGGGGCGCGACGCTTTCTTT. Its translation is CSARDRGRDAFF.